Below, 20 T cell receptor beta chains from the same sample are listed, as sequenced in a study of radiotherapy plus CTLA-4 blockade in lung cancer. Profiling relied on immunoSEQ multiplex PCR, and the TCRdb table lists in-frame clones only, not all of them. Of about 18,000 clones listed, about 83% were seen once; the top ten hold about 20%. The specimen was peripheral blood, collected from a patient treated with radiotherapy plus ipilimumab. The receptors shown here come from a human donor with non-small cell lung cancer whose response to radiotherapy plus ipilimumab could not be evaluated.

V usage is TRBV15 and J usage is TRBJ2-5, with D tentatively TRBD1 (5 bases). The germline CDR1 and CDR2 sequences are LNHNV and YYDKDF (reference sequence). Trimming took 3 bases from V and 1 from J, leaving 6 bases between them. The CDR3 has 13 residues. CDR3 sequence (DNA): TGTGCCACCAGCAGGGGGCCCCAAGAGACCCAGTACTTC. Amino acid sequence: CATSRGPQETQYF.

This clone has only one observation. This chain links TRBV13 with TRBJ2-2; D perhaps matches TRBD2 (6 bases). CDR1 PRHDT and CDR2 FYEKMQ come from the germline V gene (reference sequence). V lost 5 bases to trimming and J lost 2 bases, with 15 bases between them. The CDR3 has 16 residues. CDR3 nucleotide sequence: TGTGCCAGCAGCCCCCCGGGCGGGGTCAACACCGGGGAGCTGTTTTTT. Protein sequence: CASSPPGGVNTGELFF.

The chain links TRBV4-2 to TRBJ2-5; the D gene is possibly TRBD2 (5 bases). Trimming took 4 bases from V and 0 from J, leaving 6 bases between them. The CDR3 is 13 amino acids. Germline V gives CDR1 LGHNA, CDR2 YNFKEQ. CDR3 sequence (DNA): TGTGCCAGCAGCCGGGAGTACCAAGAGACCCAGTACTTC. It translates to CASSREYQETQYF.

This rearrangement joins TRBV2 to TRBJ1-6; D may be TRBD1 (5 bases). Germline-derived CDR1 and CDR2 are SNHLY and FYNNEI. Trimming took off 1 base at V and 9 bases at J, with 13 bases between the two ends. CDR3 length: 15 residues. The CDR3 region has the DNA TGTGCCAGCAGTGAAGTTGGGCAGGGTGGTTCACCCCTCCACTTT. It translates to CASSEVGQGGSPLHF. The full variable domain, completed using reference TRBV2 and TRBJ1-6, is EPEVTQTPSHQVTQMGQEVILRCVPISNHLYFYWYRQILGQKVEFLVSFYNNEISEKSEIFDDQFSVERPDGSNFTLKIRSTKLEDSAMYFCASSEVGQGGSPLHFGNGTRLTVT.

This sequence joins TRBV27 and TRBJ2-1; 10 bases match TRBD2. The junction had 2 bases not matched to a gene; V was cut back by 3 bases and J by 6 bases. The CDR3 runs to 14 residues. CDR1 and CDR2 from the germline V gene are MNHEY and SMNVEV (reference sequence). CDR3 region: CASSFSGGLNEQFF. For the CDR3, the DNA is TGTGCCAGCAGTTTTAGCGGGGGGCTCAATGAGCAGTTCTTC.

The chain links TRBV5-1 to TRBJ2-5; 7 positions agree with TRBD1. CDR1 and CDR2 (germline): SGHRS, YFSETQ. With 1 base clipped from V and 4 bases from J, the junction kept 16 bases outside the gene matches. CDR3 length: 18 amino acids. The CDR3 sequence: CASSLRRTGQIKSETQYF. In nucleotides, the CDR3 is TGCGCCAGCAGCTTGCGAAGGACAGGACAAATCAAGTCAGAGACCCAGTACTTC.

This clone showed up just a few times. V is TRBV28 and J is TRBJ1-2; 8 nucleotides align to TRBD1. Looked up from germline, CDR1 is MDHEN and CDR2 is SYDVKM. The length of the CDR3 is 12 residues. V was clipped by 6 bases and J by 8 bases; unmatched bases: 5. The CDR3 here is CASRAGQEGYTF. CDR3 DNA: TGTGCCAGCAGGGCGGGACAGGAGGGCTACACCTTC.

The CDR3 region has the DNA TGTGCCAGCAGTTTACCCGGGGGAGCTGCCTGGGAGCAGTACTTC. Residues: CASSLPGGAAWEQYF. This chain links TRBV28 with TRBJ2-7; D is perhaps TRBD2 (6 bases). The CDR3 is made up of 15 amino acids. Germline loops: CDR1 MDHEN, CDR2 SYDVKM. Trimming took off 2 bases at V and 7 bases at J, with 18 bases between the two ends.

The CDR3 nucleotides are TGTGCCAGCAGTGAGGGGAACACAGGGAAGTTCTTC. Translating it yields CASSEGNTGKFF. The chain couples TRBV6-1 to TRBJ2-1, with D perhaps matching TRBD1 (6 bases). CDR1 is MNHNS and CDR2 is SASEGT in the germline V gene. V lost 3 bases and J 14 bases, leaving 14 bases between the germline ends. This CDR3 contains 12 residues.

V is TRBV4-2 and J is TRBJ2-1; the match to TRBD2 covers 14 bases. CDR1 and CDR2 (germline): LGHNA, YNFKEQ. The CDR3 extends over 16 amino acids. V lost 3 bases, J lost 7 bases, and 5 bases stayed unmatched. CDR3 in amino acids: CASSQEGLAGENEQFF. The CDR3 bases are TGTGCCAGCAGCCAGGAGGGACTAGCGGGGGAAAATGAGCAGTTCTTC.

The rearrangement links TRBV5-4 to TRBJ2-1, with TRBD2 as a possible D gene (6 bases). Germline CDR1 SGHNT, CDR2 YYREEE (reference sequence). V was pared by 2 bases and J by 6 bases, with 9 bases between. CDR3 length: 13 amino acids. CDR3 DNA: TGTGCCAGCAGCTTCAGCGGGTCCAATGAGCAGTTCTTC. Its translation is CASSFSGSNEQFF.

The chain employs TRBV7-2 and TRBJ2-1, with TRBD2 as a possible D gene (6 bases). V was shortened by 6 bases and J by 6 bases, with 18 bases between the two germline ends. The CDR3 consists of 15 residues. Germline loops: CDR1 SGHTA, CDR2 FQGNSA. The DNA for the CDR3 is TGTGCCAGCAGGCTTCGTAACGGGGGATTCAATGAGCAGTTCTTC. Amino acid sequence: CASRLRNGGFNEQFF.

This sequence joins TRBV19 and TRBJ2-2; tentative D call: TRBD2 (5 bases). V was pared by 4 bases and J by 4 bases, with 13 bases between. CDR3 length: 15 amino acids. Germline lookup yields CDR1 LNHDA and CDR2 SQIVND (reference sequence). As DNA, the CDR3 is TGTGCCAGTAGTACGGGAAGGGCGGGCACCGGGGAGCTGTTTTTT. Protein product: CASSTGRAGTGELFF.

Note on this clone: The junction shows a germline mismatch at one end, possibly a read error. The chain employs TRBV14 and TRBJ2-7; no definite D call. CDR1 is SGHDN and CDR2 is FVKESK in the germline V gene. The CDR3 is 12 residues long. The CDR3 nucleotides are TGTGCCAGCAGCCAATTTGACACCCCCCGGAACTTC. Amino acid sequence: CASSQFDTPRNF.

This chain links TRBV6-5 with TRBJ2-7; weak D call: TRBD2 (6 bases). Trimming left V 5 bases short and J 0 bases short, with 11 bases between. The CDR3 covers 14 residues. Germline V CDR1 and CDR2: MNHEY, SVGAGI. The DNA for the CDR3 is TGTGCCAGCAGTCAGGACGGGAGCTCCTACGAGCAGTACTTC. Translation: CASSQDGSSYEQYF.

The rearrangement links TRBV19 to TRBJ1-5; 10 nucleotides line up with TRBD1. V lost 4 bases and J lost 5; bases outside the gene matches: 5. The CDR3 length is 15 residues. Per germline, CDR1 LNHDA and CDR2 SQIVND (reference sequence). CDR3 sequence: CASSTTGGAYQPQHF. CDR3 in DNA: TGTGCCAGTAGTACGACAGGGGGCGCTTATCAGCCCCAGCATTTT.

The chain uses TRBV27 and TRBJ2-5, with 11 bases aligning to TRBD1. The CDR3 length is 17 residues. V was pared by 6 bases and J by 5 bases, with 14 bases of the junction left unmatched. The germline V gene has CDR1 MNHEY and CDR2 SMNVEV (reference sequence). CDR3 nucleotide sequence: TGTGCCAGCAGACCCCGGGACAGGGGGATTTTAATGGAGACCCAGTACTTC. It codes for CASRPRDRGILMETQYF.

The chain carries TRBV10-3 and TRBJ2-7; 14 bases map to TRBD2. The CDR3 sequence is 14 residues long. V dropped 6 bases and J dropped 4; count of bases not matched to a gene: 2. CDR1 is ENHRY and CDR2 is SYGVKD in the germline V gene. CDR3 bases: TGTGCCATCAGAGGGACTAGCGGGGGTTACGAGCAGTACTTC. This gives the protein CAIRGTSGGYEQYF.

The CDR3 DNA reads TGTGCCAGCAGCATATCACAGGGAAACCTGGCCGGGGAGCTGTTTTTT. It yields the protein CASSISQGNLAGELFF. The chain uses TRBV5-6 and TRBJ2-2; tentative D call: TRBD1 (6 bases). The germline gives CDR1 SGHDT, CDR2 YYEEEE. The CDR3 runs 16 residues. Trimming shortened V by 4 bases and J by 6 bases, and 19 bases separated the two germline ends.

V and J are TRBV5-3 and TRBJ2-7; weak D call: TRBD1 (5 bases). TRBV5-3 is recorded as an ORF, its role being uncertain. The V end was cut by 4 bases, the J end by 5 bases, with 16 bases between. The CDR3 runs to 14 residues. In nucleotides, the CDR3 is TGTGCCAGAAGCCCATGGGGCTTCGGAAACGAGCAGTACTTC. Its protein is CARSPWGFGNEQYF.